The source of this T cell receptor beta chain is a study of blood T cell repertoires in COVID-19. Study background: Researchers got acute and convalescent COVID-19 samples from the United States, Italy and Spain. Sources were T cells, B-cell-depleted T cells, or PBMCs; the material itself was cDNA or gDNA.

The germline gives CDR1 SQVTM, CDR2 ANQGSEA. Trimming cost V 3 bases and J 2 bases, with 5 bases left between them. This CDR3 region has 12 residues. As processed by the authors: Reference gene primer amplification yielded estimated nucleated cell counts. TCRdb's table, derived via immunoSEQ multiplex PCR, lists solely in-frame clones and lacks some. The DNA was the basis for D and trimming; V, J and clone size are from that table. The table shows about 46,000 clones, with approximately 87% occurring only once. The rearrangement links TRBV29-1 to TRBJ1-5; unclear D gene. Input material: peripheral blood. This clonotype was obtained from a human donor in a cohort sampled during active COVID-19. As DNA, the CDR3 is TGCAGCGTTGACATTGGCAATCAGCCCCAGCATTTT. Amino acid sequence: CSVDIGNQPQHF.